This TCR beta chain was captured by sequencing in a study of blood T cell repertoires in COVID-19. Participant ages covered roughly 18 to 89 years across 25 or so US areas. Authors' processing steps: Reference gene primer amplification yielded estimated nucleated cell counts. Clones were read by immunoSEQ multiplex PCR, and TCRdb kept only the in-frame ones, dropping some. From that table come the V and J calls and clone size; the DNA was used to work out D and trimming. The top ten hold less than 6% of the sample, which has approximately 360,000 clones, over 80% seen once. Sequencing was carried out using PBMCs or T cells enriched from blood (not recorded which). The TCR originated in a woman aged 45-65 years who had recovered from COVID-19.

CDR3 sequence (DNA): TGTGCCAGCAGCCCTGTGGGTAGCGGAGGCACAGATACGCAGTATTTT. Translation: CASSPVGSGGTDTQYF. The chain links TRBV7-9 to TRBJ2-3; weak D call: TRBD2 (6 bases). V was clipped by 5 bases and J by 1 base, with 16 bases between them. CDR3 length: 16 residues. CDR1 and CDR2 from the germline V gene are SEHNR and FQNEAQ (reference sequence).